Given below is one TCR beta chain in context. Data came from immunoSEQ multiplex PCR; TCRdb stores just in-frame clones and leaves some out. Of some 120,000 clones in the sample, approximately 91% are singletons; the top ten hold about 3.4%. The data belong to a study of control samples from healthy donors and cancer patients. The TCR originated in a man between 45 and 60 years old in good health. Sequencing was performed on blood.

The CDR3 DNA reads TGTGCCAGCAGCCAAGATGCAGGGGGCTTGAGGTACACTGAAGCTTTCTTT. It translates to CASSQDAGGLRYTEAFF. V is TRBV14 and J is TRBJ1-1; 8 bases match TRBD1. Trimming took 0 bases from V and 3 from J; bases not matched to a gene: 9. This CDR3 has 17 residues. The germline gives CDR1 SGHDN, CDR2 FVKESK.